The 2 T cell receptor beta chains below were found in one sample sequenced in a study of T cell repertoires in cytomegalovirus infection. Each CDR3 protein gets one entry after TCRdb re-called the reads with MiXCR. Among roughly 320,000 distinct CDR3 sequences listed, around 9.6% were seen once. The sequenced material came from PBMCs. The receptors shown here come from a human donor in good health (CMV status not recorded). Some clones in this sample may be carry-over from other donors' samples.

This clonotype was seen ten or more times. V gene TRBV29-1 combines with J gene TRBJ2-1, with D possibly TRBD2 on 5 matching bases. Germline-derived CDR1 and CDR2 are SQVTM and ANQGSEA. V was clipped by 1 base and J by 4 bases, with 8 bases between them. There are 13 residues in the CDR3. The DNA of the CDR3 is TGCAGCGTTGAAGTGGAGGCATACAATGAGCAGTTCTTC. It specifies CSVEVEAYNEQFF.

In this sample, this clonotype turned up many times. The chain combines TRBV7-2 with TRBJ2-2, with 7 nucleotides matching TRBD2. The CDR3 covers 17 residues. Germline CDR1 and CDR2: SGHTA and FQGNSA. The ends lost 0 bases at V and 0 bases at J; junction bases unmatched: 4. The DNA of the CDR3 is TGTGCCAGCAGCTTAGCGCCCGCGGGGGCGAACACCGGGGAGCTGTTTTTT. It is translated as CASSLAPAGANTGELFF.